A single sample gave rise to the 2 T cell receptor beta chains below, sequenced in a study of identical twins. TCRdb itself ran the 5' RACE reads through MiXCR, one entry per CDR3 protein. There are 240,000 or so distinct CDR3 sequences in the sample; more than 9% occur only once, and 10% lies in the top ten. Material: memory T cells sorted from blood. The origin of the receptors is a man in his fifties in good health.

This clonotype showed up just a few times. This sequence joins TRBV18 and TRBJ2-5; no definite D call. This CDR3 spans 12 amino acids. V was cut by 2 bases and J by 6 bases, with 7 bases left in between. Germline V gene sequence: CDR1 KGHSH, CDR2 LQKENI. CDR3 loop: CASSPGYKTQYF. The CDR3, as DNA: TGTGCCAGCTCACCAGGGTACAAGACCCAGTACTTC.

The chain carries TRBV18 and TRBJ2-7, with D maybe TRBD2 (5 bases). The CDR3 is 12 residues long. Looked up from germline, CDR1 is KGHSH and CDR2 is LQKENI. In DNA, the CDR3 is TGTGCTACGTCGGGGTTTAGTTACGAGCAGTACTTC. Translation: CATSGFSYEQYF.